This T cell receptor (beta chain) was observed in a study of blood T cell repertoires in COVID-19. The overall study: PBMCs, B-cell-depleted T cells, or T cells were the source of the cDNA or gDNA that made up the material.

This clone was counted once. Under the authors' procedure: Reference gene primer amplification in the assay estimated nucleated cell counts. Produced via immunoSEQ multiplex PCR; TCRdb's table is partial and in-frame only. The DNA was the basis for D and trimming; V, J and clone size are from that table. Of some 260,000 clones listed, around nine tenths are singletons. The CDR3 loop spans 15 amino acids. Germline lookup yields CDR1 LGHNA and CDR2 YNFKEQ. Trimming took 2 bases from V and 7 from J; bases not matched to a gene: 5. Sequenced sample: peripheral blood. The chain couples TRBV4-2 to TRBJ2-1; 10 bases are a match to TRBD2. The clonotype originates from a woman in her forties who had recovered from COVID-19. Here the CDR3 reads CASSQRERGGNEQFF. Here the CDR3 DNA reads TGTGCCAGCAGCCAAAGGGAGCGGGGGGGGAATGAGCAGTTCTTC.